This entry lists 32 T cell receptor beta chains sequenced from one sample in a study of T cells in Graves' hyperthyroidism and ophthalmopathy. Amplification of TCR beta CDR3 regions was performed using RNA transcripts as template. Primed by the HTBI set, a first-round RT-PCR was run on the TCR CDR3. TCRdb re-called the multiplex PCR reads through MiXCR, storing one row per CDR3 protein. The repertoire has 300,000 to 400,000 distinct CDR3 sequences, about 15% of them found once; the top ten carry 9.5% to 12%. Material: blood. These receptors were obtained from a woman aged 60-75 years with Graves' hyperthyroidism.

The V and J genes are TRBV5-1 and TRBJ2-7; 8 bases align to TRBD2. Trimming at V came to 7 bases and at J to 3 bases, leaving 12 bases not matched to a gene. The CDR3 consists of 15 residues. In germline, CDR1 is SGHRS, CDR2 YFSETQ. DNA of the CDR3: TGCGCCAGCGGCCTGGAGGGCGGGAGGCTCTACGAGCAGTACTTC. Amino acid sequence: CASGLEGGRLYEQYF.

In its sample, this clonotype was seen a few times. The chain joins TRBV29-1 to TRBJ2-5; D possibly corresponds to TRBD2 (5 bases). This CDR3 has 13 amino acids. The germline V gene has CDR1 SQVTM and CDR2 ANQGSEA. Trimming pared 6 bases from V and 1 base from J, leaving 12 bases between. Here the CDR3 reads CSVGPRAQETQYF. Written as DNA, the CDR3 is TGCAGCGTCGGACCGAGGGCCCAAGAGACCCAGTACTTC.

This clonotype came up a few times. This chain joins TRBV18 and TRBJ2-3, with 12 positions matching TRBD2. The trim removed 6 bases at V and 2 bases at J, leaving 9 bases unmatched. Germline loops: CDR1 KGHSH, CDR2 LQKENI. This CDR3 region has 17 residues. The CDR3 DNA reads TGTGCCAGCTCGCGCGGGACTAGCGGGCCCTACACAGATACGCAGTATTTT. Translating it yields CASSRGTSGPYTDTQYF. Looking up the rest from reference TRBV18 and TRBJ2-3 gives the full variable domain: NAGVMQNPRHLVRRRGQEARLRCSPMKGHSHVYWYRQLPEEGLKFMVYLQKENIIDESGMPKERFSAEFPKEGPSILRIQQVVRGDSAAYFCASSRGTSGPYTDTQYFGPGTRLTVL.

The CDR3 is CASSVDRAKPQHF. The CDR3 DNA reads TGTGCCAGCAGTGTGGACAGGGCTAAGCCCCAGCATTTT. J is TRBJ1-5 and V is TRBV12-3 or TRBV12-4; 8 positions agree with TRBD1. V dropped 5 bases and J dropped 8; count of bases not matched to a gene: 5. This CDR3 is built from 13 residues.

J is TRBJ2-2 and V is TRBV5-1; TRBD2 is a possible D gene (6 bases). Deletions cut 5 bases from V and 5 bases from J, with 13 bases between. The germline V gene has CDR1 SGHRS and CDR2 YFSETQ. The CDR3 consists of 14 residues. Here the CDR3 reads CASSRGGTTGELFF. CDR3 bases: TGCGCCAGCAGTCGTGGCGGGACTACCGGGGAGCTGTTTTTT. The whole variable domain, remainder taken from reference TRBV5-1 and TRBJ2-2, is KAGVTQTPRYLIKTRGQQVTLSCSPISGHRSVSWYQQTPGQGLQFLFEYFSETQRNKGNFPGRFSGRQFSNSRSEMNVSTLELGDSALYLCASSRGGTTGELFFGEGSRLTVL.

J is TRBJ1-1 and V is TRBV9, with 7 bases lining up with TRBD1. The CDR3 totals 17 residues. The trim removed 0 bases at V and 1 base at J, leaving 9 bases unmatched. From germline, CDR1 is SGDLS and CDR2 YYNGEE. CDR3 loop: CASSVGGGGAGNTEAFF. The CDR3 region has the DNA TGTGCCAGCAGCGTAGGAGGAGGGGGCGCAGGGAACACTGAAGCTTTCTTT.

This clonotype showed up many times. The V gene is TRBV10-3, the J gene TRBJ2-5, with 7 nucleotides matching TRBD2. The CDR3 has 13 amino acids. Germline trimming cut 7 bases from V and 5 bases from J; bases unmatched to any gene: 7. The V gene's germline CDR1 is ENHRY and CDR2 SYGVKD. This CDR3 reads CAITTGGGETQYF. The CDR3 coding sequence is TGTGCCATCACCACCGGGGGAGGGGAGACCCAGTACTTC.

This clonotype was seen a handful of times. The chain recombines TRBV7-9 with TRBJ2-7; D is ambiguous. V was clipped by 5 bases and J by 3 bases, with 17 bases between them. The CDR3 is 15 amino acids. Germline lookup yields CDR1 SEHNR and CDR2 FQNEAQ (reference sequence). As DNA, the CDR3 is TGTGCCAGCAGCCGTACACGGCAGCGATACTACGAGCAGTACTTC. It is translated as CASSRTRQRYYEQYF. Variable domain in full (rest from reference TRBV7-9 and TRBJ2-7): DTGVSQNPRHKITKRGQNVTFRCDPISEHNRLYWYRQTLGQGPEFLTYFQNEAQLEKSRLLSDRFSAERPKGSFSTLEIQRTEQGDSAMYLCASSRTRQRYYEQYFGPGTRLTVT.

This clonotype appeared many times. The CDR3 protein is CASTNTRTEAFF. In DNA form, the CDR3 reads TGTGCCAGCACCAACACGCGCACTGAAGCTTTCTTT. The chain employs TRBV28 and TRBJ1-1; no clear D gene. Germline CDR1 is MDHEN and CDR2 is SYDVKM. V dropped 7 bases and J dropped 4 bases, with 10 bases sitting between them. CDR3 length equals 12 residues.

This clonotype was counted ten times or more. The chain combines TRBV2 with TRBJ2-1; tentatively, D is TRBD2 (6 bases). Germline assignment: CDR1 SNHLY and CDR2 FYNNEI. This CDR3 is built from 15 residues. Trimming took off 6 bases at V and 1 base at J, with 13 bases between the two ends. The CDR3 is CASRAFGGSYNEQFF. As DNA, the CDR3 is TGTGCCAGCAGGGCGTTCGGGGGATCCTACAATGAGCAGTTCTTC.

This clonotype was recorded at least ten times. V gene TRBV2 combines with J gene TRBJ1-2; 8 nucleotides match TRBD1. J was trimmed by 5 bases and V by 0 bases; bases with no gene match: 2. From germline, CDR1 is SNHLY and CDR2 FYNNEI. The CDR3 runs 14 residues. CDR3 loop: CASSEAGQGYGYTF. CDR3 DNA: TGTGCCAGCAGTGAAGCTGGACAGGGATATGGCTACACCTTC.

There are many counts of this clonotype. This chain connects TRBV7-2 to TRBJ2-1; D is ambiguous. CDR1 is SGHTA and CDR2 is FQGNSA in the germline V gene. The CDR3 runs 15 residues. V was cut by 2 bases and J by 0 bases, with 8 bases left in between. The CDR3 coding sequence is TGTGCCAGCAGCTTAAGGTGGGGCTCCTACAATGAGCAGTTCTTC. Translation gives CASSLRWGSYNEQFF.

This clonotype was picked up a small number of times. CDR3 sequence reads: CATSTPLRGEETQYF. The CDR3 region has the DNA TGTGCCACCAGCACCCCCCTCCGGGGGGAAGAGACCCAGTACTTC. The rearrangement links TRBV15 to TRBJ2-5; TRBD2 aligns across 7 bases. There are 15 residues in the CDR3. Germline values: CDR1 LNHNV, CDR2 YYDKDF (reference sequence). Unmatched junction bases numbered 8, after V lost 4 bases and J lost 3 bases.

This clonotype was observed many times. Written as DNA, the CDR3 is TGTGCCAGCAGCCCCTCGGCCCGGGAGCAGTTCTTC. Translation gives CASSPSAREQFF. The gene calls are TRBV11-3 and TRBJ2-1; D is undetermined. CDR3 length: 12 residues. Germline V CDR1 and CDR2: SGHNT, YENEEA. The V end lost 5 bases, the J end lost 10 bases, and 12 bases lay between the germline ends.

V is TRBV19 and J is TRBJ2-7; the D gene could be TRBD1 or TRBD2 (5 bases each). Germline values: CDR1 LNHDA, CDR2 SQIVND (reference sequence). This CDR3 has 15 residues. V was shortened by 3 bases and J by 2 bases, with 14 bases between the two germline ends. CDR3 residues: CASSMSSGTAYEQYF. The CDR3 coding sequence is TGTGCCAGTAGTATGAGTTCCGGGACCGCCTACGAGCAGTACTTC. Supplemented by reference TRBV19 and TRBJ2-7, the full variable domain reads DGGITQSPKYLFRKEGQNVTLSCEQNLNHDAMYWYRQDPGQGLRLIYYSQIVNDFQKGDIAEGYSVSREKKESFPLTVTSAQKNPTAFYLCASSMSSGTAYEQYFGPGTRLTVT.

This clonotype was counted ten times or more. As DNA, the CDR3 is TGCAGTGCTGGCCGACTAGCGGGAGGATGGGAGCAGTACTTC. Amino acids: CSAGRLAGGWEQYF. The chain links TRBV20-1 to TRBJ2-7, with 13 bases identical to TRBD2. The CDR3 sequence is 14 residues long. Trimming took 5 bases from V and 7 from J; bases not matched to a gene: 8. CDR1 and CDR2 from the germline V gene are DFQATT and SNEGSKA (reference sequence).

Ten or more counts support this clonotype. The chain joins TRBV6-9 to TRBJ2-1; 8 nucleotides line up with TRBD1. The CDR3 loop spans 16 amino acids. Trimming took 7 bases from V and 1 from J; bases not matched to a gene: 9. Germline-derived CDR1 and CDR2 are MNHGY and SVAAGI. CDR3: CASNTIDRGSYNEQFF. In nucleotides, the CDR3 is TGTGCCAGCAATACTATAGACAGGGGTTCCTACAATGAGCAGTTCTTC.

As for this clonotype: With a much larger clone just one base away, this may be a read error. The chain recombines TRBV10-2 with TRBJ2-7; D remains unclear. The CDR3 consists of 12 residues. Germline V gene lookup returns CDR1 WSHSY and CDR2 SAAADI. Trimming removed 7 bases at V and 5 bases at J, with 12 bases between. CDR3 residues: CASTGMRNEQYF. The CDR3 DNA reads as TGCGCCAGCACTGGGATGCGGAACGAGCAGTACTTC.

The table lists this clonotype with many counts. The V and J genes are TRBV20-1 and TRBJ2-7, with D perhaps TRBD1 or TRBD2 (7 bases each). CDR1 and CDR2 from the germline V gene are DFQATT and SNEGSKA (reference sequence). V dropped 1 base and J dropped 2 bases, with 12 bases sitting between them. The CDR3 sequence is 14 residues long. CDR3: CSARGGGQTYEQYF. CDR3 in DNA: TGCAGTGCTAGAGGGGGGGGACAGACCTACGAGCAGTACTTC.

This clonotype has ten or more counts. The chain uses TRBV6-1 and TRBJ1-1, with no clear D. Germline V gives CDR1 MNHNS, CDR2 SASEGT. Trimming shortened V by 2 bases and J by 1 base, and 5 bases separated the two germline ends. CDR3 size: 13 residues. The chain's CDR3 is CASSEPWNTEAFF. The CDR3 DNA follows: TGTGCCAGCAGTGAACCTTGGAACACTGAAGCTTTCTTT.

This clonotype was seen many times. The CDR3 DNA sequence: TGTGCCTGGAGTGTTTTCGGGATTGACCAGTACTTC. This translates into CAWSVFGIDQYF. The chain carries TRBV30 and TRBJ2-5; possible D gene TRBD2, 5 bases. Germline CDR1 reads GTSNPN; CDR2 reads SVGIG (reference sequence). The ends were cut back, 0 bases at V and 10 bases at J, with 12 bases in the middle. This CDR3 is 12 amino acids long.

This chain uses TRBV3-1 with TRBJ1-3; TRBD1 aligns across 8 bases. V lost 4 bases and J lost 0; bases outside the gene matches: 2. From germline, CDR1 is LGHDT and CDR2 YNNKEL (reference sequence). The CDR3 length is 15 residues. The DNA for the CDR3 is TGTGCCAGCAGCCCAACAGGGGGCTCTGGAAACACCATATATTTT. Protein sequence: CASSPTGGSGNTIYF.

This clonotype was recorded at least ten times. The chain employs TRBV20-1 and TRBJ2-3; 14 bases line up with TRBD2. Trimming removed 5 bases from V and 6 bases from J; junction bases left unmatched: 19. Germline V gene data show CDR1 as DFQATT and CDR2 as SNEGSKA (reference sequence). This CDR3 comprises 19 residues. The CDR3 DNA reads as TGCAGTGCTCACCGGGCAGGGGTCCGACTAGCGGGAGGGAAGGATACGCAGTATTTT. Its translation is CSAHRAGVRLAGGKDTQYF.

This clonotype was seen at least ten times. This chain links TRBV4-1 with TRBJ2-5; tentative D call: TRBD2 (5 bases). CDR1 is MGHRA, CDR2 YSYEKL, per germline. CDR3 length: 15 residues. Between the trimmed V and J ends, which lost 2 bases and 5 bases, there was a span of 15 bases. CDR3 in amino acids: CASSQTSGTRETQYF. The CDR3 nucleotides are TGCGCCAGCAGCCAAACGTCGGGAACGAGGGAGACCCAGTACTTC.

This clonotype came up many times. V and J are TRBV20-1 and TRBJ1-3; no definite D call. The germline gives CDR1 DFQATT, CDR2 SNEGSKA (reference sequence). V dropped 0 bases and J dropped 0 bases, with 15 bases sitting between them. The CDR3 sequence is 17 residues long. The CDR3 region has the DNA TGCAGTGCTAGAGATCTGAGGACGGGTACCTCTGGAAACACCATATATTTT. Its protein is CSARDLRTGTSGNTIYF.

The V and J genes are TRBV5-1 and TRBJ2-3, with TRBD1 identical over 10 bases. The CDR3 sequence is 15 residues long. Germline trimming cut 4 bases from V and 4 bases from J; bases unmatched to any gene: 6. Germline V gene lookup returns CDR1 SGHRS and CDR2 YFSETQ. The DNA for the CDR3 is TGCGCCAGCAGCATCGCGGGACAGGGGTCAGATACGCAGTATTTT. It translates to CASSIAGQGSDTQYF.

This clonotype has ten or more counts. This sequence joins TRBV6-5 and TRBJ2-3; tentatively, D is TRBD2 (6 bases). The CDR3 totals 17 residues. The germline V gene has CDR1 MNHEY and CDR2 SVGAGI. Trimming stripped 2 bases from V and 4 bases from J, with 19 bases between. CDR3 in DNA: TGTGCCAGCAGTTACCTATCGCTAGCGCTAAGCCCAGATACGCAGTATTTT. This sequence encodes CASSYLSLALSPDTQYF.

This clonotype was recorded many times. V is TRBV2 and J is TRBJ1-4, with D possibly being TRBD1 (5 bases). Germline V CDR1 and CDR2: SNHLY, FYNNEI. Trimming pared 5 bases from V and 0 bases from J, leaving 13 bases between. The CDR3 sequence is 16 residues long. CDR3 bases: TGTGCCAGCAGTCTCAGGGTACTTGCAACTAATGAAAAACTGTTTTTT. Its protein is CASSLRVLATNEKLFF.

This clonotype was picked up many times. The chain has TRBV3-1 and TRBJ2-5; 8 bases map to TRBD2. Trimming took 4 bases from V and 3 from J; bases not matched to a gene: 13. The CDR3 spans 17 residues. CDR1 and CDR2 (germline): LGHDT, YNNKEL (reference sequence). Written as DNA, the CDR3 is TGTGCCAGCAGCCCCCGACTAGCGCCTCAGAGGGAAGAGACCCAGTACTTC. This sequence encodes CASSPRLAPQREETQYF.

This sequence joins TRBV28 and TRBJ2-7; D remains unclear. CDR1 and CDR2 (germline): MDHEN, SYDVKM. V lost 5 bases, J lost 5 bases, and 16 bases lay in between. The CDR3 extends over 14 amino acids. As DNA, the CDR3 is TGTGCCAGCAGTAACGGTGGATCGGGCGACGAGCAGTACTTC. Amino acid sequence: CASSNGGSGDEQYF.

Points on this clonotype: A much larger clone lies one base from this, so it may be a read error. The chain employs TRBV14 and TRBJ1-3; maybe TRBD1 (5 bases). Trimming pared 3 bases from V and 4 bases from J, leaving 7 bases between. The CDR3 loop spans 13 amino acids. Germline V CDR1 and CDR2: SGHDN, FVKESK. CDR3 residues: CASSHGGGNTIYF. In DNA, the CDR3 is TGTGCCAGCAGCCACGGGGGGGGAAACACCATATATTTT.

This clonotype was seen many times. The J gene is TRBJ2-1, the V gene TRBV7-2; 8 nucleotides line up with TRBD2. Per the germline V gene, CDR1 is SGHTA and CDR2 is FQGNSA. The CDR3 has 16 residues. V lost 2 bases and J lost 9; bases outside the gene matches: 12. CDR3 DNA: TGTGCCAGCAGCTTAAATAGCGGGATAAAGTTTCGTGAGCAGTTCTTC. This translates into CASSLNSGIKFREQFF.